This is a list of T cell receptor beta chains from one sample in a study of T cell repertoires in cytomegalovirus infection. MiXCR, applied by TCRdb to the reads, yields one record per CDR3 protein. The sample includes around 250,000 distinct CDR3 sequences, 17% of them seen just once. The sequenced sample was CD8+ T cells from PBMCs. All receptors derive from a human donor in good health (CMV status not recorded). Some clones in this sample may be carry-over from other donors' samples. Each CDR3 is given with its conserved first and last residue. A D gene is named only where the DNA matches it firmly. The size entry is marked missing in some rows and otherwise reads once, few, many or a size class.

TRBD2,TRBV6-6,TRBJ2-1,few,CASSYSIAGGGSFDEQFF,TGTGCCAGCAGTTACTCGATAGCGGGGGGGGGGAGTTTTGATGAGCAGTTCTTC
-,TRBV7-9,TRBJ2-3,-,CASSGSGTSTDTQYF,TGTGCCAGCAGCGGTAGCGGAACTAGCACAGATACGCAGTATTTT
-,TRBV7-9,TRBJ2-6,many,CASSSKLPGGGTGANVLTF,TGTGCCAGCAGCTCGAAACTCCCTGGAGGAGGTACTGGGGCCAACGTCCTGACTTTC
TRBD1,TRBV7-8,TRBJ2-1,many,CASSLGTGGYEQFF,TGTGCCAGCAGCCTTGGGACAGGGGGCTATGAGCAGTTCTTC
TRBD1,TRBV14,TRBJ2-2,few,CASSQDPGQGAGWYTGELFF,TGTGCCAGCAGCCAAGATCCGGGACAGGGGGCCGGGTGGTACACCGGGGAGCTGTTTTTT
-,TRBV20-1,TRBJ2-5,-,CSAPRGYETQYF,TGCAGTGCCCCGCGGGGATACGAGACCCAGTACTTC
-,TRBV7-8,TRBJ1-1,many,CASSLGPGQNTEAFF,TGTGCCAGCAGCTTAGGCCCAGGGCAGAACACTGAAGCTTTCTTT
TRBD1,TRBV7-9,TRBJ2-1,many,CASSFTWGQRIGSYNEQFF,TGTGCCAGCAGCTTCACCTGGGGACAGCGGATAGGCTCCTACAATGAGCAGTTCTTC
TRBD2,TRBV11-2,TRBJ2-5,few,CASSFTSGGQETQYF,TGTGCCAGCAGCTTCACCTCGGGGGGGCAAGAGACCCAGTACTTC
TRBD1,TRBV28,TRBJ1-1,once,CASSPLIRRDRGRNTEAFF,TGTGCCAGCAGTCCGCTCATCAGGAGGGACAGGGGCCGGAACACTGAAGCTTTCTTT
-,TRBV29-1,TRBJ2-1,-,CSVGGGLVNEQFF,TGCAGCGTTGGGGGGGGGCTGGTGAATGAGCAGTTCTTC
-,TRBV7-9,TRBJ2-5,many,CASSLVWGQQETQYF,TGTGCCAGCAGCTTGGTGTGGGGACAACAAGAGACCCAGTACTTC
-,TRBV19,TRBJ2-7,few,CASSEISSSYEQYF,TGTGCCAGTAGTGAAATCTCAAGCTCCTACGAGCAGTACTTC
TRBD1,TRBV7-9,TRBJ2-7,-,CASSLALGQQAYEQYF,TGTGCCAGCAGCCTAGCATTGGGACAGCAGGCCTACGAGCAGTACTTC
-,TRBV12-3/TRBV12-4,TRBJ1-1,-,CASGGMGTEAFF,TGTGCCAGCGGGGGTATGGGCACTGAAGCTTTCTTT
-,TRBV6-5,TRBJ2-6,few,CASSYLGASGANVLTF,TGTGCCAGCAGTTACCTGGGCGCGTCTGGGGCCAACGTCCTGACTTTC
-,TRBV10-3,TRBJ1-2,-,CAISESPGPNYGYTF,TGTGCCATCAGTGAGTCTCCAGGTCCTAACTATGGCTACACCTTC